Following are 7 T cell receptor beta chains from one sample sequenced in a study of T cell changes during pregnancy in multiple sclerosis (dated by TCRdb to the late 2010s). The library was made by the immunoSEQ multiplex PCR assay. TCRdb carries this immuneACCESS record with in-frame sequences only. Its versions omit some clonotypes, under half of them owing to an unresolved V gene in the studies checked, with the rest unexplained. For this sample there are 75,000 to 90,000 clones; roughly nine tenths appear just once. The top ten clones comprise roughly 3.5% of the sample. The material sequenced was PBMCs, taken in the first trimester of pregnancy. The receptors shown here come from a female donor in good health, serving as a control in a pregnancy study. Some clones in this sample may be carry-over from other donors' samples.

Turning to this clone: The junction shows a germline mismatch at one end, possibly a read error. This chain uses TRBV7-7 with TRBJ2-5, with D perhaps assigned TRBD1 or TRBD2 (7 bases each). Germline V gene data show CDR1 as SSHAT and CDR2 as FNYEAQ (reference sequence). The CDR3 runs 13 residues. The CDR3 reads CASSGTVQETQYF. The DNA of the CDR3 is TGTGCTAGCAGCGGGACAGTCCAAGAGACCCAGTACTTC.

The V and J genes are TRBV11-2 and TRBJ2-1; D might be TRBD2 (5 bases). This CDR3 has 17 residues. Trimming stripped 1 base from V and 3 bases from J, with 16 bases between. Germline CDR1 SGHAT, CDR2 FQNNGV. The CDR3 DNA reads TGTGCCAGCAGCTTAGGTAGTAAAGCGGACCTCTACAATGAGCAGTTCTTC. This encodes CASSLGSKADLYNEQFF.

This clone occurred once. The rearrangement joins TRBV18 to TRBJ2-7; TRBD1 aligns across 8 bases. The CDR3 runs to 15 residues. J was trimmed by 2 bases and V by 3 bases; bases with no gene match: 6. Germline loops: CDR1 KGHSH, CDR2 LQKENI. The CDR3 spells CASSPRQGWAYEQYF. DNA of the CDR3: TGTGCCAGCTCACCCAGACAGGGGTGGGCCTACGAGCAGTACTTC.

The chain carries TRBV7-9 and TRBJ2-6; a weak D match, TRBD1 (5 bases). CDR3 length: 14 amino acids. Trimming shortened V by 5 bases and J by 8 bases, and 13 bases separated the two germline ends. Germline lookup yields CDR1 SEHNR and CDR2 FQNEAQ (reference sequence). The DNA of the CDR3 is TGTGCCAGCAGCGCCCCAATGGGGCCCAACGTCCTGACTTTC. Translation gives CASSAPMGPNVLTF.

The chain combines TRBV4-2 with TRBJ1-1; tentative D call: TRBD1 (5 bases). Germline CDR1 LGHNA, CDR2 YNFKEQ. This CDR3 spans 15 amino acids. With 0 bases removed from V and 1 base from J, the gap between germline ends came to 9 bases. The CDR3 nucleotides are TGTGCCAGCAGCCAAGAAGTGGGGCCGAACACTGAAGCTTTCTTT. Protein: CASSQEVGPNTEAFF.

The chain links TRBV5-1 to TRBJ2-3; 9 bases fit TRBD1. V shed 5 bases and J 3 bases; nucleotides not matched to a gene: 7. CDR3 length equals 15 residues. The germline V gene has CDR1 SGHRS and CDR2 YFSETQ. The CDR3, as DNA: TGCGCCAGCAGTCCCGGGACAGGGTTAACAGATACGCAGTATTTT. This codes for CASSPGTGLTDTQYF. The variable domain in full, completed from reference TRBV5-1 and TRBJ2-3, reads KAGVTQTPRYLIKTRGQQVTLSCSPISGHRSVSWYQQTPGQGLQFLFEYFSETQRNKGNFPGRFSGRQFSNSRSEMNVSTLELGDSALYLCASSPGTGLTDTQYFGPGTRLTVL.

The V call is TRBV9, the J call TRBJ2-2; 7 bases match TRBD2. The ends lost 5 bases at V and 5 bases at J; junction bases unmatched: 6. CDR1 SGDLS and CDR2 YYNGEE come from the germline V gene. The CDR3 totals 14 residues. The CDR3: CASRRLASTGELFF. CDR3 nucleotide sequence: TGTGCCAGCAGGAGACTAGCAAGTACCGGGGAGCTGTTTTTT.